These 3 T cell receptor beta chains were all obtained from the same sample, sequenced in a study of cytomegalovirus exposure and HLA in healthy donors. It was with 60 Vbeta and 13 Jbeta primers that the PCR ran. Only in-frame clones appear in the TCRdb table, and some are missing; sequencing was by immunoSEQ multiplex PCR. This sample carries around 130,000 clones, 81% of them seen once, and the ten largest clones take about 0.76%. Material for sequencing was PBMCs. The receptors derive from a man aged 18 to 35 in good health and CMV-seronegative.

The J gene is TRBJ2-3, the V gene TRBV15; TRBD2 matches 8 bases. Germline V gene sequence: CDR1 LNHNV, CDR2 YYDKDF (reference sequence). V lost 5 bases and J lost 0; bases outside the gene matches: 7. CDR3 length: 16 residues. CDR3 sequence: CATSANSGASTDTQYF. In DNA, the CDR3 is TGTGCCACCAGCGCAAATAGCGGGGCTAGCACAGATACGCAGTATTTT.

DNA of the CDR3: TGCGCCAGCAGCCAAGATGTCCAGGGGATGGGAAACACCATATATTTT. Its translation is CASSQDVQGMGNTIYF. The V gene is TRBV4-1, the J gene TRBJ1-3; possibly TRBD1 for D (6 bases). The CDR3 totals 16 residues. Germline CDR1 reads MGHRA; CDR2 reads YSYEKL. V lost 0 bases and J lost 4, with 13 bases in between.

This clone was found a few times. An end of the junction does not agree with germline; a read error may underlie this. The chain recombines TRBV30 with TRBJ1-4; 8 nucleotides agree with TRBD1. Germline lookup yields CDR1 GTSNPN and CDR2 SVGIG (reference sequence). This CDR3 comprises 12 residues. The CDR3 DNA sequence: TGCGGATCTGACAGGGGAGAGGAAAAACTGTTTTTT. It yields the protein CGSDRGEEKLFF.